This TCR beta chain was documented in a study of T cell responses to AZD1222 COVID-19 vaccine (dated by TCRdb to the early 2020s). Concerning the study at large: AZD1222 recipients given second doses at about 4 weeks or at about 12 weeks were pooled, since spike-specific TCR depth and breadth were not found to differ between the two schedules. A total of more than 230 trial participants underwent TCR sequencing, of whom some 200 had received two doses of AZD1222 and around 25 had received two doses of the MenACWY control vaccine. Trial participants were enrolled into age subgroups of 18-55, 56-69 and 70-plus years, which contained 148, 28 and 57 TCR-sequenced participants, respectively.

CDR1 and CDR2, looked up from the germline V gene, are SGHTA and FQGNSA. V gives up 5 bases and J gives up 1 base, and the segment between their germline ends measures 8 bases. Inclusive of the bounding cysteine and phenylalanine, the CDR3 is 13 residues long. Of the read, only the CDR3 DNA is kept; its 39 bases are in frame from base 1. The CDR3 regions of human TCRbeta chains were analyzed by immunosequencing. The authors' analysis ran thus. TCRs in the repertoires were matched against a reference library of SARS-CoV-2-specific TCRs that had been generated with the MIRA antigen-specificity platform. Breadth was defined as the fraction of unique TCRs that were SARS-CoV-2-associated. Depth was defined as the fraction of total T cells that were SARS-CoV-2-associated. Using the MIRA data, every spike-specific TCR was mapped to the spike region that the TCR reacted to and assigned to either a CD4 or a CD8 class. Log10-transformed breadth and depth values were compared by one-way ANOVA with Sidak's multiple comparisons tests. The immuneACCESS repertoire file appears here via TCRdb, limited to in-frame rearrangements. These files lack a portion of the clones; in checked studies, under half of the deficit traces to unresolved V genes, and the cause of the others is not known. That table is the source of V, J and clone size, and D and trimming were worked out from the DNA. This sample holds 80,000 or so clones; roughly 87% were observed only once. The ten largest clones represent 1.5% of the sample.

What the authors observed across the whole study: Spike-specific TCR breadth and depth rose significantly after two AZD1222 doses compared with day 0 and with MenACWY recipients. Because no day 14 peak-response samples were available, the repertoires could be characterized only after the peak T cell response. In the small 56-69-year group, the increase in depth fell short of significance, most likely because of low power. Reportedly, close to half of the unique spike-specific TCRs recognized epitopes lying outside the regions that are mutated in the B.1.351 and B.1.1.7 variants. Participants were mostly white British and included more females than males, and it was suggested by the authors that clonal diversity may have been underestimated. Only five to seven AZD1222 recipients were SARS-CoV-2 seropositive at baseline, limiting conclusions about previously exposed vaccinees. The vaccine-associated CD4 TCRs covered the entire spike protein, and the dominant responses fell in regions 160-218 and 743-854.

This clone showed up just once. Its target antigen remains unknown. No much larger clone exists at a distance of one base, and base qualities are not known. Sample time point, as interpreted from the label and publication: baseline before first vaccination. Samples from vaccinated people were obtained from the UK trials COV001 and COV002, which included a single-blind randomized controlled phase 2/3 trial of AZD1222 (ChAdOx1 nCoV-19) in healthy adults. For TCRbeta chain sequencing, PBMC samples were collected from trial participants at day 0 and at day 28 after the second dose. The input for sequencing was peripheral blood, taken on day 0 of AZD1222 vaccination. This TCR derives from an adult in good health. The chain couples TRBV7-2 to TRBJ1-1; TRBD1 is possibly the D segment (6 matching bases). The CDR3 amino acid sequence is: CASSRGQNTEAFF. The DNA is TGTGCCAGCAGCCGGGGACAGAACACTGAAGCTTTCTTT.